The 15 T cell receptor beta chains below come from one sample, sequenced in a study of T cells after yellow fever vaccination. TCRdb ran MiXCR on the 5' RACE reads and lists one entry per CDR3 protein. The table records some 350,000 distinct CDR3 sequences, 3% to 4.5% of them present only once. The sequenced sample was PBMCs, obtained 5 days after the yellow fever booster vaccination. The receptors originated from a man between 18 and 35 years old who received the YFV17D yellow fever vaccine.

In this sample, this clonotype turned up many times. This chain joins TRBV5-1 and TRBJ2-2, with a possible D match to TRBD1 (5 bases). Per germline, CDR1 SGHRS and CDR2 YFSETQ. This CDR3 is 14 amino acids long. V was trimmed by 1 base and J by 4 bases, leaving 8 bases between them. CDR3 coding DNA: TGCGCCAGCAGCTTGCAGGGTAGCACCGGGGAGCTGTTTTTT. Amino acids: CASSLQGSTGELFF.

V usage is TRBV29-1 and J usage is TRBJ2-3; D might be TRBD1 (5 bases). Germline values: CDR1 SQVTM, CDR2 ANQGSEA. V lost 3 bases and J lost 2, with 9 bases in between. CDR3 length equals 13 residues. For the CDR3, the DNA is TGCAGCGTTGACAGGGCGTACACAGATACGCAGTATTTT. Protein sequence: CSVDRAYTDTQYF.

This chain connects TRBV7-2 to TRBJ2-5, with D perhaps matching TRBD1 (6 bases). V lost 3 bases, J lost 3 bases, and 11 bases lay in between. This CDR3 spans 14 amino acids. Germline V gene lookup returns CDR1 SGHTA and CDR2 FQGNSA. CDR3 residues: CASSFADRKETQYF. The CDR3 nucleotides are TGTGCCAGCAGCTTCGCGGACAGAAAAGAGACCCAGTACTTC. The complete variable domain, with remaining parts taken from reference TRBV7-2 and TRBJ2-5, reads GAGVSQSPSNKVTEKGKDVELRCDPISGHTALYWYRQSLGQGLEFLIYFQGNSAPDKSGLPSDRFSAERTGGSVSTLTIQRTQQEDSAVYLCASSFADRKETQYFGPGTRLLVL.

This clonotype was seen repeatedly, ten times or more. The V gene is TRBV15, the J gene TRBJ2-5; weak D call: TRBD1 (5 bases). The V gene's germline CDR1 is LNHNV and CDR2 YYDKDF (reference sequence). This CDR3 comprises 16 residues. Trimming removed 0 bases at V and 6 bases at J, with 17 bases between. The CDR3 DNA reads TGTGCCACCAGCAGAGATCCGATAAAGGGGCGGAAGACCCAGTACTTC. It specifies CATSRDPIKGRKTQYF. The full variable domain, its missing parts supplied by reference TRBV15 and TRBJ2-5, is DAMVIQNPRYQVTQFGKPVTLSCSQTLNHNVMYWYQQKSSQAPKLLFHYYDKDFNNEADTPDNFQSRRPNTSFCFLDIRSPGLGDTAMYLCATSRDPIKGRKTQYFGPGTRLLVL.

In its sample, this clonotype was seen a few times. V is TRBV7-2 and J is TRBJ2-2, with 15 nucleotides matching TRBD2. The CDR3 consists of 17 residues. Germline V lookup: CDR1 SGHTA, CDR2 FQGNSA. V lost 5 bases, J lost 4 bases, and 5 bases stayed unmatched. In DNA form, the CDR3 reads TGTGCCAGCAGCGACGGACTAGCGGGGGGGGCCACCGGGGAGCTGTTTTTT. Its translation: CASSDGLAGGATGELFF.

This chain links TRBV28 with TRBJ2-7, with D tentatively TRBD2 (5 bases). CDR3 size: 12 residues. The germline V gene encodes CDR1 MDHEN and CDR2 SYDVKM. Deletions cut 7 bases from V and 2 bases from J, with 9 bases between. This chain's CDR3 is CASKAGTYEQYV. The CDR3 bases are TGTGCCAGCAAGGCCGGGACCTACGAGCAGTACGTC.

Many counts were recorded for this clonotype. The genes are TRBV4-3 and TRBJ1-6, with unresolved D. Between the trimmed V and J ends, which lost 3 bases and 0 bases, there was a span of 9 bases. Germline V lookup: CDR1 LGHNA, CDR2 YSLEER. CDR3 length: 16 residues. In nucleotides, the CDR3 is TGCGCCAGCAGCCAGGCACACAGCTCCTATAATTCACCCCTCCACTTT. It translates to CASSQAHSSYNSPLHF.

The table lists this clonotype with a few counts. The V and J genes are TRBV19 and TRBJ2-5, with D possibly being TRBD1 or TRBD2 (6 bases each). This CDR3 contains 14 residues. Trimming stripped 1 base from V and 7 bases from J, with 13 bases between. Per the germline V gene, CDR1 is LNHDA and CDR2 is SQIVND (reference sequence). Written as DNA, the CDR3 is TGTGCCAGTAGTATAGCAGGGGCCGGGGGGACCCAGTACTTC. Translation: CASSIAGAGGTQYF.

The sample holds a few counts of this clonotype. The V call is TRBV6-2 or TRBV6-3, the J call TRBJ2-7, with D possibly matching TRBD2 (5 bases). V gave up 0 bases and J gave up 0 bases, with 9 bases separating them. This CDR3 is built from 15 residues. Germline V gives CDR1 MNHEY, CDR2 SVGEGT. The DNA of the CDR3 is TGTGCCAGCAGTTACTCCCCAGAGGGCTCCTACGAGCAGTACGTC. Its protein is CASSYSPEGSYEQYV.

The chain recombines TRBV6-2 or TRBV6-3 with TRBJ1-2; D unclear. The germline V gene encodes CDR1 MNHEY and CDR2 SVGEGT. V was trimmed by 2 bases and J by 4 bases, leaving 8 bases between them. The CDR3 has 13 amino acids. CDR3 amino acids: CASSYGARYGYTF. The CDR3 DNA reads TGTGCCAGCAGTTACGGAGCACGCTATGGCTACACCTTC.

In its sample, this clonotype was seen many times. The V gene is TRBV11-2, the J gene TRBJ2-5, with 9 positions matching TRBD2. This CDR3 region has 22 residues. Germline V gene sequence: CDR1 SGHAT, CDR2 FQNNGV. V lost 2 bases, J lost 2 bases, and 24 bases stayed unmatched. DNA for the CDR3: TGTGCCAGCAGCTTAAGGTCATTCAACCTGGCGGGGGGGCCCGTACAACAAGAGACCCAGTACTTC. It translates to CASSLRSFNLAGGPVQQETQYF.

This clonotype was observed many times. The CDR3 DNA reads as TGTGCCAGCAGCGTAGGAGGATCCGGAACTTCACCCCTCCACTTT. Translation: CASSVGGSGTSPLHF. The rearrangement joins TRBV9 to TRBJ1-6; D call uncertain. V was shortened by 0 bases and J by 9 bases, with 13 bases between the two germline ends. The CDR3 loop spans 15 amino acids. Germline V CDR1 and CDR2: SGDLS, YYNGEE.

This clonotype was seen many times. This chain links TRBV29-1 with TRBJ1-2; D call uncertain. Trimming left V 7 bases short and J 4 bases short, with 13 bases between. Germline-derived CDR1 and CDR2 are SQVTM and ANQGSEA. The CDR3 loop spans 12 amino acids. The CDR3 sequence: CSALGESYGYTF. CDR3 nucleotides: TGCAGCGCCCTAGGCGAATCCTATGGCTACACCTTC.

This chain uses TRBV20-1 with TRBJ2-5; 7 bases match TRBD2. The CDR3 has 14 amino acids. V shed 8 bases and J 7 bases; nucleotides not matched to a gene: 16. The germline V gene has CDR1 DFQATT and CDR2 SNEGSKA (reference sequence). The CDR3: CSFGSSGSGRTQYF. The CDR3 bases are TGCAGTTTTGGTTCTAGCGGTAGCGGTCGGACCCAGTACTTC.

The table lists this clonotype with many counts. This rearrangement joins TRBV2 to TRBJ2-3; no definite D call. There are 11 residues in the CDR3. Trimming cost V 11 bases and J 5 bases, with 11 bases left between them. The V gene's germline CDR1 is SNHLY and CDR2 FYNNEI. This CDR3 reads CARQNGDTQYF. The CDR3 region has the DNA TGTGCCCGCCAGAATGGAGATACGCAGTATTTT. The full variable domain, with the rest looked up from reference TRBV2 and TRBJ2-3, is EPEVTQTPSHQVTQMGQEVILRCVPISNHLYFYWYRQILGQKVEFLVSFYNNEISEKSEIFDDQFSVERPDGSNFTLKIRSTKLEDSAMYFCARQNGDTQYFGPGTRLTVL.